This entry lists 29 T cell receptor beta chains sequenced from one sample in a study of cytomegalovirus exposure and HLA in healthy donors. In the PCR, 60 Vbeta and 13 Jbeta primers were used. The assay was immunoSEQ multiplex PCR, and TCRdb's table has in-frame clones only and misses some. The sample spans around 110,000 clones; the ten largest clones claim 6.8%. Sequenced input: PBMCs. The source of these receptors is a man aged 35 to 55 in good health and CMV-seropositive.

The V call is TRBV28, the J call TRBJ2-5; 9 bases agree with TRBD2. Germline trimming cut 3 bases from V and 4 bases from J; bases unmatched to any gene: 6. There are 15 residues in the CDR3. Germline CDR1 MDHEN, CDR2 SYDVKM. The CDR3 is CASSLAGGISETQYF. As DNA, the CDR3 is TGTGCCAGCAGTTTGGCGGGAGGGATCTCAGAGACCCAGTACTTC.

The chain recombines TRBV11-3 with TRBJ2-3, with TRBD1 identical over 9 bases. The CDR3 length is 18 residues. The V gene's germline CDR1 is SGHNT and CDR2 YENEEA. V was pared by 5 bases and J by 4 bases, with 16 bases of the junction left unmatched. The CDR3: CASSQGGLQGAGADTQYF. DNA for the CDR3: TGTGCCAGCAGCCAAGGGGGGCTACAGGGGGCAGGCGCAGATACGCAGTATTTT.

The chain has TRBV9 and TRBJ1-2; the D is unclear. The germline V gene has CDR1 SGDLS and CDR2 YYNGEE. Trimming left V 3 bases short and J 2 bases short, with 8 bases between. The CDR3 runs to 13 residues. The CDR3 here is CASSEAENYGYTF. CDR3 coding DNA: TGTGCCAGCAGCGAGGCGGAAAACTATGGCTACACCTTC.

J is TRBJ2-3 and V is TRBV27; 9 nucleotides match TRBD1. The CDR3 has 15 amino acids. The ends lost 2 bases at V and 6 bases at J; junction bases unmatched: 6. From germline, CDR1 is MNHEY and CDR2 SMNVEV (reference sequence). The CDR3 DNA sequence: TGTGCCAGCAGTTTACGGACAGGGGTCCGTGATACGCAGTATTTT. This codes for CASSLRTGVRDTQYF.

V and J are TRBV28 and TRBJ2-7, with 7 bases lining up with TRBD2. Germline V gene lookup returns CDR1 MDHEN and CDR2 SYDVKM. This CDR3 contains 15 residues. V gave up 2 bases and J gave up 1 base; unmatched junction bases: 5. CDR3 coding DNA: TGTGCCAGCAGTTTAACGGCCGGGGGGTCCTACGAGCAGTACTTC. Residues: CASSLTAGGSYEQYF.

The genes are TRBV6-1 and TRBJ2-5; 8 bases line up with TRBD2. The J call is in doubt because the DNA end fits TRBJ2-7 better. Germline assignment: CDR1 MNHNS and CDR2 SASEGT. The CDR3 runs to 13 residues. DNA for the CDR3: TGTGCCAGCAGTCCGGGACTAGTGTACGAGCAGTACTTC. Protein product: CASSPGLVYEQYF.

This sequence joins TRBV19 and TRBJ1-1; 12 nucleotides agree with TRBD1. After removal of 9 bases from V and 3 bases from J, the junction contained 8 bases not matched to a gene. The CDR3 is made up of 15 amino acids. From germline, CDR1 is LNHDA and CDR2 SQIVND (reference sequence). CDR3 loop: CASGTGGSADTEAFF. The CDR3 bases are TGTGCCAGCGGGACAGGGGGCTCGGCGGACACTGAAGCTTTCTTT.

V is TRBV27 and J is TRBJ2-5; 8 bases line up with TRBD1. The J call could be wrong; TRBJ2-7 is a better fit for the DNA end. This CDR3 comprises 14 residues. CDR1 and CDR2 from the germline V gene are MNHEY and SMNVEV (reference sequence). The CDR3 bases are TGTGCCAGCAGTCCGGGACAGGCGATCTACGAGCAGTACTTC. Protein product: CASSPGQAIYEQYF.

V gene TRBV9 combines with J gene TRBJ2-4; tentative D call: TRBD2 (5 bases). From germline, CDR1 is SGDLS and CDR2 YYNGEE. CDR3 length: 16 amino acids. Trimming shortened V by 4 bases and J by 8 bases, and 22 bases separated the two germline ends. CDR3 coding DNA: TGTGCCAGCAGCCCCCGAGAGGTAGCGTTCGCGGACATTCAGTACTTC. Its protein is CASSPREVAFADIQYF.

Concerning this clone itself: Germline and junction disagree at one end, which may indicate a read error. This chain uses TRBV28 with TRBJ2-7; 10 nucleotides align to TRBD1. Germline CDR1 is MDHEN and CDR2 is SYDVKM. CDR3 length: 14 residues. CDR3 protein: CASSARDRGYEQHF. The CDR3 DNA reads TGTGCCAGCTCAGCCCGGGACAGGGGATACGAGCAGCACTTC.

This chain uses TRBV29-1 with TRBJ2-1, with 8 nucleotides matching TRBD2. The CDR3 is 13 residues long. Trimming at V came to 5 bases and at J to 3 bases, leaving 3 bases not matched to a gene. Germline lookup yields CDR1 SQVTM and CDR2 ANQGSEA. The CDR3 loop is CSVSGTSYNEQFF. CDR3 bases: TGCAGCGTTTCCGGGACTAGCTACAATGAGCAGTTCTTC.

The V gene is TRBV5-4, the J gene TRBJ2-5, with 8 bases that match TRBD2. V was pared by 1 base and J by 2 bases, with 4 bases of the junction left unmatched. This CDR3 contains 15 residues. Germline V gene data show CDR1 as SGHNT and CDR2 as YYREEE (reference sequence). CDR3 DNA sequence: TGTGCCAGCAGCTTGTCAACTAGCGGTCAAGAGACCCAGTACTTC. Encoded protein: CASSLSTSGQETQYF.

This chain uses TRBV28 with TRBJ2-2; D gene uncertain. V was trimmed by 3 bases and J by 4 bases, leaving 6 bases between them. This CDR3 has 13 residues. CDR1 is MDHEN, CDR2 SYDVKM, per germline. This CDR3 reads CASSLFRTGELFF. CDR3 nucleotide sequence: TGTGCCAGCAGTTTGTTTCGCACCGGGGAGCTGTTTTTT. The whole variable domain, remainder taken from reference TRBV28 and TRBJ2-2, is DVKVTQSSRYLVKRTGEKVFLECVQDMDHENMFWYRQDPGLGLRLIYFSYDVKMKEKGDIPEGYSVSREKKERFSLILESASTNQTSMYLCASSLFRTGELFFGEGSRLTVL.

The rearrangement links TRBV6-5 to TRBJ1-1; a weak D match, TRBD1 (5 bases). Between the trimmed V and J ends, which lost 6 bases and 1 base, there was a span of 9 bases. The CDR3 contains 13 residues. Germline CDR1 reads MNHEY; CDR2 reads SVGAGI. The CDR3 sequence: CASRKTENTEAFF. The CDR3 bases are TGTGCCAGCAGAAAGACAGAGAACACTGAAGCTTTCTTT.

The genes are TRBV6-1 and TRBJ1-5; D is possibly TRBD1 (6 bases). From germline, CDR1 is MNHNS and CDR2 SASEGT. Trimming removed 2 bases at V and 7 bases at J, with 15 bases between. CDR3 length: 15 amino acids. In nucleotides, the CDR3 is TGTGCCAGCAGTGAACCGGGACACCCGGGGCAGCCCCAGCATTTT. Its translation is CASSEPGHPGQPQHF.

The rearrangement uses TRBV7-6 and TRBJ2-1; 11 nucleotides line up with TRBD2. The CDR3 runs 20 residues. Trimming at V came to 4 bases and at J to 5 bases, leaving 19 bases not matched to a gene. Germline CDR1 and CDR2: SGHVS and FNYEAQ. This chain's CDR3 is CASSSLGAGVTSGIDNEQFF. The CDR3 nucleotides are TGTGCCAGCAGCTCCCTTGGGGCAGGAGTGACTAGCGGGATTGACAATGAGCAGTTCTTC.

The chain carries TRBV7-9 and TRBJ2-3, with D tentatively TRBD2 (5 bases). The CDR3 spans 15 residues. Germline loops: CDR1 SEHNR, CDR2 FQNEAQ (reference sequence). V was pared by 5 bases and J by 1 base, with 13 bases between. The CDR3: CASSPSGKGTDTQYF. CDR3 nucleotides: TGTGCCAGCAGCCCGAGCGGAAAGGGCACAGATACGCAGTATTTT.

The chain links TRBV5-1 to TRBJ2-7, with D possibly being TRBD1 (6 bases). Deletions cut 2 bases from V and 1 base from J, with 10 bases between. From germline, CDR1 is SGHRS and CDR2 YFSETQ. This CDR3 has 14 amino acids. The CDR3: CASSLRGGSYEQYF. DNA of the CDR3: TGCGCCAGCAGCTTACGAGGGGGTTCCTACGAGCAGTACTTC.

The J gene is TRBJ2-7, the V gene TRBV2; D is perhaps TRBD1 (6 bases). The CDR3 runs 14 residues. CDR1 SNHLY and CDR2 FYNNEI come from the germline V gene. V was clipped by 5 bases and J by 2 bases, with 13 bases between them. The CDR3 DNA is TGTGCCAGCAGTCGGGACGCAGGGGCCTACGAGCAGTACTTC. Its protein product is CASSRDAGAYEQYF.

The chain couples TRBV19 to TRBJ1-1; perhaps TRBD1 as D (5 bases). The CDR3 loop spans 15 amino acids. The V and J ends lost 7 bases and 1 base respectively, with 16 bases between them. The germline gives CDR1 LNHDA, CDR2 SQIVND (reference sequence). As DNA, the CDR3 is TGTGCCAGTACCTCCCTCGTGGGGGGGAACACTGAAGCTTTCTTT. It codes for CASTSLVGGNTEAFF.

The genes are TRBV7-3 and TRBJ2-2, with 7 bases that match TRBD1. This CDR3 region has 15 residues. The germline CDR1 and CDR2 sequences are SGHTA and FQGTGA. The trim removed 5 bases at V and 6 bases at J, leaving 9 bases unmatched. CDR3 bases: TGTGCCAGCAGCGGCCGGGACAGTAGTCCCGGGGAGCTGTTTTTT. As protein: CASSGRDSSPGELFF.

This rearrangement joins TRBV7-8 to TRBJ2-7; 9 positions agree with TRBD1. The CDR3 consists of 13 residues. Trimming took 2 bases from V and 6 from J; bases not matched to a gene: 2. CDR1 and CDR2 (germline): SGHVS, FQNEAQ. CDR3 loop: CASSLTGGREQYF. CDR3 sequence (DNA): TGTGCCAGCAGCTTAACAGGGGGCCGCGAGCAGTACTTC.

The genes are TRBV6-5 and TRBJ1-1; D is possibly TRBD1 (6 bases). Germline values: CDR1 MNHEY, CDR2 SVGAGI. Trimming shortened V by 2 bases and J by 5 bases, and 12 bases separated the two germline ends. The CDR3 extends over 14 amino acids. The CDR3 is CASSYATGLTEAFF. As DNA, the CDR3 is TGTGCCAGCAGTTACGCAACAGGGCTTACTGAAGCTTTCTTT.

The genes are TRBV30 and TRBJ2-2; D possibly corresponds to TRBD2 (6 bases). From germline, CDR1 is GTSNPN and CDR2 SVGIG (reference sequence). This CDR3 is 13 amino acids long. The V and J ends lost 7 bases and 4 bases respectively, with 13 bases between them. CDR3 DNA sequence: TGTGCCTATTCGGGGACTGCCACCGGGGAGCTGTTTTTT. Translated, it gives CAYSGTATGELFF. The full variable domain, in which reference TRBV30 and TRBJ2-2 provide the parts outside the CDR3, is SQTIHQWPATLVQPVGSPLSLECTVEGTSNPNLYWYRQAAGRGLQLLFYSVGIGQISSEVPQNLSASRPQDRQFILSSKKLLLSDSGFYLCAYSGTATGELFFGEGSRLTVL.

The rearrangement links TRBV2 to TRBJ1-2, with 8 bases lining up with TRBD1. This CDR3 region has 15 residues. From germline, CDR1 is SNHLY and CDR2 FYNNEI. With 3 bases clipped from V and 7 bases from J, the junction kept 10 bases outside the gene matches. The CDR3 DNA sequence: TGTGCCAGCAGTGAGGGATTCCAGGGGGCGCGTGGCTACACCTTC. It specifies CASSEGFQGARGYTF.

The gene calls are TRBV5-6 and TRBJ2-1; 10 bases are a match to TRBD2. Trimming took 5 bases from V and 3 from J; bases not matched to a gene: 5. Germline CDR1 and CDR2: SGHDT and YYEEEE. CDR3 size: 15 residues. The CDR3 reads CASRSGTSVYNEQFF. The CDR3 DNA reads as TGTGCCAGCAGGTCCGGGACTAGCGTCTACAATGAGCAGTTCTTC.

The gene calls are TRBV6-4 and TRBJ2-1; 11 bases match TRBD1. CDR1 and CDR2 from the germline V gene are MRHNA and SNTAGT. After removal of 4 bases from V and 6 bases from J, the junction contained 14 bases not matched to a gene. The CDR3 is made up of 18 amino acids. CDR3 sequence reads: CASSVRLSGQGVANEQFF. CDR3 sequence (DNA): TGTGCCAGCAGTGTAAGATTGTCGGGACAGGGGGTGGCCAATGAGCAGTTCTTC.

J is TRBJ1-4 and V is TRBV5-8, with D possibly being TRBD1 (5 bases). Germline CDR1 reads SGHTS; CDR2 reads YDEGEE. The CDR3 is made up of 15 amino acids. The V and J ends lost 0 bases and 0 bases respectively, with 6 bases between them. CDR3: CASSLGQTTNEKLFF. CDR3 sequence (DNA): TGTGCCAGCAGCTTGGGACAGACAACTAATGAAAAACTGTTTTTT.

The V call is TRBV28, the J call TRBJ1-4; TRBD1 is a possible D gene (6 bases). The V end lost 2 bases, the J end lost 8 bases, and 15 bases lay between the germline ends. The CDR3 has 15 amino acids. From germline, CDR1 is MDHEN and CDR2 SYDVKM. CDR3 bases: TGTGCCAGCAGTTTAGTAGAGGGGGGGCGGGAAAAACTGTTTTTT. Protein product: CASSLVEGGREKLFF.